A selection of T cell receptor beta chains follows, all from one sample in a study of T-cell reconstitution after alpha-beta-depleted transplantation in children. MiXCR was run by TCRdb on the PCR reads, yielding one entry per CDR3 protein. The sample holds 81,000 or so distinct CDR3 sequences, 15% to 18% seen once. The sequencing used PBMCs, mostly from graft donor cells, collected 180 days after TCRalphabeta/CD19-depleted stem cell transplant. The receptors shown here come from a male patient aged 2 to 9 who had a stem cell transplant for acute lymphoblastic leukemia, so the T cells may come from the graft donor. The CDR3 runs from the conserved cysteine through the conserved F or W. The D gene is left open where the match is weak. Not every row has a clone size; where given, it reads once, few, many or a size class.

CDR3nt	CDR3aa	abundance	v_gene	j_gene	d_gene
TGCGCCAGCAGCCGAGGGGACAGGTTAGAGCAAGAGACCCAGTACTTC	CASSRGDRLEQETQYF	.	TRBV5-1	TRBJ2-5	TRBD1
TGTGCCAGCAGCCCTGACGGATATGGAAACACCATGCAACGAAACACCATATATTTT	CASSPDGYGNTMQRNTIYF	few	TRBV11-2	TRBJ1-3	.
TGTGCCAGCAGCTTGGCCCTCATTGGGGATGGCTACACCTTC	CASSLALIGDGYTF	many	TRBV5-5	TRBJ1-2	.
TGCAGTGCTAGAGACGGCGAATCTGAAGCTTTCTTT	CSARDGESEAFF	.	TRBV20-1	TRBJ1-1	.
TGTGCCAGCAGCCACACTAGCGGGGGGGCCATTGAGCAGTTCTTC	CASSHTSGGAIEQFF	.	TRBV3-1	TRBJ2-1	TRBD2
TGTGCCAGCAGTGAAATGGAGTTCTCGGGGGAGCAGTACTTC	CASSEMEFSGEQYF	few	TRBV25-1	TRBJ2-7	.
TGTGCCAGCAGCCTTAGGACAAACTATGAGCAGTTCTTC	CASSLRTNYEQFF	few	TRBV11-2	TRBJ2-1	.
TGTGCCAGCAGCGTTAGGCTAGCGGTCGATGAGCAGTTCTTC	CASSVRLAVDEQFF	few	TRBV9	TRBJ2-1	TRBD2
TGTGCCAGCAGCAAAGATGGGGGCCGCGAAGCTTTCTTT	CASSKDGGREAFF	few	TRBV11-1	TRBJ1-1	.
TGTGCCAGCAGTTCGGGACTGTCTACCTACGAGCAGTACTTC	CASSSGLSTYEQYF	.	TRBV27	TRBJ2-7	.
TGTGCCAGCAGCGCAGGGACTAGCGAACAAGAGACCCAGTACTTC	CASSAGTSEQETQYF	few	TRBV7-9	TRBJ2-5	TRBD2
TGCGCCAGCTCGACCGGGACAGCCGGATACGAGCAGTACTTC	CASSTGTAGYEQYF	medium-sized	TRBV10-1	TRBJ2-7	TRBD1
TGCGCCAGCAGCTTGGAGGTCGGTAACTATGGCTACACCTTC	CASSLEVGNYGYTF	few	TRBV5-1	TRBJ1-2	.
TGTGCCAGCTCACCACCGGGTAAATATGTCGGAAATGAGCAGTTCTTC	CASSPPGKYVGNEQFF	few	TRBV18	TRBJ2-1	.
TGCGCCAGCAGCCAAGATGGCATGAACTCTGGGGCCAACGTCCTGACTTTC	CASSQDGMNSGANVLTF	.	TRBV4-1	TRBJ2-6	.